A single T cell receptor (beta chain) is shown here with its context. Antigen specificity is unknown. Generated by immunoSEQ multiplex PCR, the TCRdb table keeps only in-frame clones and is missing some. The table includes 160,000 or so clones, approximately 91% detected once. The data belong to a study of cytotoxic CD8 clonotypes in ibrutinib-treated CLL. In the study overall: The patient breakdown showed more than nine relapsed/refractory and around 16 treatment-naive cases, with some 17 IGHV unmutated. Response samples followed a median about twelve months of treatment, range 6 to 36. Study-level points and caveats: Private clonotypes, not public ones, expanded at ibrutinib response.

The sample was PBMCs, taken at disease progression, from a patient treated with ibrutinib. The source of this sequence is a human donor with chronic lymphocytic leukemia.

The DNA of the CDR3 is TGTGCCAGTAGTATCTCGGGGACAGGGGTTGGTGAAGCTTTCTTT. Translated: CASSISGTGVGEAFF. This chain links TRBV19 with TRBJ1-1, with TRBD1 matching over 10 bases. From germline, CDR1 is LNHDA and CDR2 SQIVND (reference sequence). The CDR3 loop spans 15 amino acids. The J segment lost 7 bases and the V segment lost 3 bases, leaving 8 bases of the junction unmatched.